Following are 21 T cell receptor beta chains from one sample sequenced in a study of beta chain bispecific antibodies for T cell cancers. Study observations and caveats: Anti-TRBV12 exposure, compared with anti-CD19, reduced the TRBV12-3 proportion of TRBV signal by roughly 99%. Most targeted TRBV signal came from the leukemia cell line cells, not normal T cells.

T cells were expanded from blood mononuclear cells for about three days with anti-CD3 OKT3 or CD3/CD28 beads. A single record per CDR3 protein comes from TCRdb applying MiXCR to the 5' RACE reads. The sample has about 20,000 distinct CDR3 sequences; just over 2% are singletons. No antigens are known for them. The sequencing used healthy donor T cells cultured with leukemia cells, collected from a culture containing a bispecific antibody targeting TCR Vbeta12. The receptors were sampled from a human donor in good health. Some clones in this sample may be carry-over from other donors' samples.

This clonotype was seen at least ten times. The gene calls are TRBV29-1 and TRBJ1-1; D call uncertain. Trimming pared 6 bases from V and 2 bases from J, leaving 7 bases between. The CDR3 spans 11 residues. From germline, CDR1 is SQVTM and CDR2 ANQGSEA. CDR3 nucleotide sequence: TGCAGCGTGAGAGGTAACACTGAAGCTTTCTTT. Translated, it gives CSVRGNTEAFF.

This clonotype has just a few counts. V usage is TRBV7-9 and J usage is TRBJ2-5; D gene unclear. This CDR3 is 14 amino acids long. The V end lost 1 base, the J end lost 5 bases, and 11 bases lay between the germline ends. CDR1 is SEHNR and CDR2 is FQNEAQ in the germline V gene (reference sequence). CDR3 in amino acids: CASSLVTTAETQYF. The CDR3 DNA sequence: TGTGCCAGCAGCTTAGTCACCACCGCGGAGACCCAGTACTTC.

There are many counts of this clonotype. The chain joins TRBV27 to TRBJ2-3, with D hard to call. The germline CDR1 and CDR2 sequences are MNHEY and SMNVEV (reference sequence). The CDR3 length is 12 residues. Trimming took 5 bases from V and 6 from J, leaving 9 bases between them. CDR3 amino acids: CASSPDVDTQYF. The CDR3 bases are TGTGCCAGCAGTCCAGATGTGGATACGCAGTATTTT.

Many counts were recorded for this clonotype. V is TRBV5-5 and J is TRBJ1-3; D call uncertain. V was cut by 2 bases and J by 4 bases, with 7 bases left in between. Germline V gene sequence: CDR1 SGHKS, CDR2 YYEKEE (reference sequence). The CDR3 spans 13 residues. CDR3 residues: CASSFNNGNTIYF. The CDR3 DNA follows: TGTGCCAGCAGCTTCAATAACGGAAACACCATATATTTT. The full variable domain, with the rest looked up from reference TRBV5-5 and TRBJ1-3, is DAGVTQSPTHLIKTRGQQVTLRCSPISGHKSVSWYQQVLGQGPQFIFQYYEKEERGRGNFPDRFSARQFPNYSSELNVNALLLGDSALYLCASSFNNGNTIYFGEGSWLTVV.

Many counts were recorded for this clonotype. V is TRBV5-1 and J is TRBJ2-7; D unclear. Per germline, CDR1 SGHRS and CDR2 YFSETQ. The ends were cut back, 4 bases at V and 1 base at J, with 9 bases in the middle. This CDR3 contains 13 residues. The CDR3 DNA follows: TGCGCCAGCAGCCCGACGGATTCCTACGAGCAGTACTTC. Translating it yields CASSPTDSYEQYF. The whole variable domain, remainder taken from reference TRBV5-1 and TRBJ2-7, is KAGVTQTPRYLIKTRGQQVTLSCSPISGHRSVSWYQQTPGQGLQFLFEYFSETQRNKGNFPGRFSGRQFSNSRSEMNVSTLELGDSALYLCASSPTDSYEQYFGPGTRLTVT.

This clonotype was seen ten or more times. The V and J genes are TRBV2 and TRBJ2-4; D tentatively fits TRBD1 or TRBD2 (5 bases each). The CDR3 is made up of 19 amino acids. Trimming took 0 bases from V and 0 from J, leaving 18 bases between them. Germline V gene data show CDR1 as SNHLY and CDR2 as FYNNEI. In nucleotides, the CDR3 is TGTGCCAGCAGTGAAGCTAGTTTCGGGACGTCTTTAGCCAAAAACATTCAGTACTTC. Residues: CASSEASFGTSLAKNIQYF.

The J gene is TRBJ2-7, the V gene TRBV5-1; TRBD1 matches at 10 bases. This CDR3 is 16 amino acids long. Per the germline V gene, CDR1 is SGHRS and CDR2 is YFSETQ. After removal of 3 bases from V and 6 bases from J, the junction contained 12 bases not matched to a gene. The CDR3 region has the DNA TGCGCCAGCAGCTGGGGAGCCGGGACAGGGGATTTCGAGCAGTACTTC. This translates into CASSWGAGTGDFEQYF.

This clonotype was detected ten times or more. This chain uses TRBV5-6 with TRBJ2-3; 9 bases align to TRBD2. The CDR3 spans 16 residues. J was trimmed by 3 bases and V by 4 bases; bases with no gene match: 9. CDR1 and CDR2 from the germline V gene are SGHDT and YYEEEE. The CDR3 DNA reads TGTGCCAGCAGCCAAGTCACTAGCGGGCTGACAGATACGCAGTATTTT. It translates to CASSQVTSGLTDTQYF. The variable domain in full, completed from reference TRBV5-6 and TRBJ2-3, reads DAGVTQSPTHLIKTRGQQVTLRCSPKSGHDTVSWYQQALGQGPQFIFQYYEEEERQRGNFPDRFSGHQFPNYSSELNVNALLLGDSALYLCASSQVTSGLTDTQYFGPGTRLTVL.

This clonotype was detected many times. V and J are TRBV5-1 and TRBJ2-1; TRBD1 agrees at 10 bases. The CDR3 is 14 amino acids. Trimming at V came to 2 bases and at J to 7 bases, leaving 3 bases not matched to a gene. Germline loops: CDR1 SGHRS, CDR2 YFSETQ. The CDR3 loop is CASSFGTGENEQFF. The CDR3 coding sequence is TGCGCCAGCAGCTTCGGGACAGGGGAAAATGAGCAGTTCTTC.

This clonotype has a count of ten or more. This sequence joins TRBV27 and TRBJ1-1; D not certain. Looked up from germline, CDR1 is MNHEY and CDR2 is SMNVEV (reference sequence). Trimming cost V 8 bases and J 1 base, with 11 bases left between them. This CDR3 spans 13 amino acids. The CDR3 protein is CASQNPGNTEAFF. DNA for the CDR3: TGTGCCAGCCAAAATCCCGGGAACACTGAAGCTTTCTTT.

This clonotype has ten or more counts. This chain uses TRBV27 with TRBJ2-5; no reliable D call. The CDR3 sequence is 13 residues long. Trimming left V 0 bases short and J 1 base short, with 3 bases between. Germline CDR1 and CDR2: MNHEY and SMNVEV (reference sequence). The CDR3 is CASSLSVQETQYF. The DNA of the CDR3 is TGTGCCAGCAGTTTATCCGTCCAAGAGACCCAGTACTTC.

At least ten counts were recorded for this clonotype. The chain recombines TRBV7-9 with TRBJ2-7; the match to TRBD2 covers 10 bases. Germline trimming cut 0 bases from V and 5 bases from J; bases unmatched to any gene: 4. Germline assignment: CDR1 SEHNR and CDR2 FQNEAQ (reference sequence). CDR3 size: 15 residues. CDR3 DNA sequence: TGTGCCAGCAGCTTAGCAGCGGGGGGGCACGACGAGCAGTACTTC. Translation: CASSLAAGGHDEQYF.

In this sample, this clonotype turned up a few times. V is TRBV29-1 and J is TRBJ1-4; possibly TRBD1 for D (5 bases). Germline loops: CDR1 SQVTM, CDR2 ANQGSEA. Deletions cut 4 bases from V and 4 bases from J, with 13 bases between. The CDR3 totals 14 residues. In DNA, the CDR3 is TGCAGCGTTGGTACCGGGGCTATTAATGAAAAACTGTTTTTT. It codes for CSVGTGAINEKLFF.

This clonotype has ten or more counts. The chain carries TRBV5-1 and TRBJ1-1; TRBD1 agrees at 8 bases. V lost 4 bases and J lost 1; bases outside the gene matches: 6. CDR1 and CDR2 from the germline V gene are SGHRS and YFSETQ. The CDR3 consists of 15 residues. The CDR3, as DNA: TGCGCCAGCAGCAGAACCGGGACAGGGAACACTGAAGCTTTCTTT. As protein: CASSRTGTGNTEAFF.

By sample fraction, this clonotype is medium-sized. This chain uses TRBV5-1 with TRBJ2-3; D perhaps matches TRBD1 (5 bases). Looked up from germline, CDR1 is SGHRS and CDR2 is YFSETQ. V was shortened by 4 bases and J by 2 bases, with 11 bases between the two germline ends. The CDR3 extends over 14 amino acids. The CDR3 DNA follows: TGCGCCAGCAGCATAGGACACCCCACAGATACGCAGTATTTT. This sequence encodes CASSIGHPTDTQYF.

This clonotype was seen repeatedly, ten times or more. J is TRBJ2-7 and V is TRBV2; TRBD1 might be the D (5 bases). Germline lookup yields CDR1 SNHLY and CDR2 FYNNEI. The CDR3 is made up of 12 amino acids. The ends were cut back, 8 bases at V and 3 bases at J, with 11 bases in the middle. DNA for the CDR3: TGTGCCAGCCTGGCAGGGAACTACGAGCAGTACTTC. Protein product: CASLAGNYEQYF. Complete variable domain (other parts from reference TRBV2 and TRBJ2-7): EPEVTQTPSHQVTQMGQEVILRCVPISNHLYFYWYRQILGQKVEFLVSFYNNEISEKSEIFDDQFSVERPDGSNFTLKIRSTKLEDSAMYFCASLAGNYEQYFGPGTRLTVT.

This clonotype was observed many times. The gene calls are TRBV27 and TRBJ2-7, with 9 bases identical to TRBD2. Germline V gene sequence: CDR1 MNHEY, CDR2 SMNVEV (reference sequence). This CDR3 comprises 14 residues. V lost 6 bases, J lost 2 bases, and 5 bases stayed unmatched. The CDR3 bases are TGTGCCAGCAGCCTAGCGGGGATTACCTACGAGCAGTACTTC. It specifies CASSLAGITYEQYF.

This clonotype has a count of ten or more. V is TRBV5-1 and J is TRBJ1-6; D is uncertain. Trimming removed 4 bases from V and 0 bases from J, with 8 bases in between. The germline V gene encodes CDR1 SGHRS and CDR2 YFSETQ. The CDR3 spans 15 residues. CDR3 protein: CASSEGASYNSPLHF. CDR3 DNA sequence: TGCGCCAGCAGCGAGGGTGCCTCCTATAATTCACCCCTCCACTTT.

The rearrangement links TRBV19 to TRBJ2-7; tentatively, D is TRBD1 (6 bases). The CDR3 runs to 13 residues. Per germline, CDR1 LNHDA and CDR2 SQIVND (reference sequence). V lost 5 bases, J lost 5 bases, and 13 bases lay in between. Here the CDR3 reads CASSSTGPNEQYF. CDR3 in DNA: TGTGCCAGTAGTTCGACAGGACCCAACGAGCAGTACTTC.

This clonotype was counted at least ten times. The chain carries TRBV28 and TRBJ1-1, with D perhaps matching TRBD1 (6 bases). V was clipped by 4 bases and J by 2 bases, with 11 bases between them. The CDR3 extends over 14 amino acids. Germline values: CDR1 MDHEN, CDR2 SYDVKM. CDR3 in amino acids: CASSWRGGNTEAFF. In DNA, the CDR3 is TGTGCCAGCAGTTGGAGGGGGGGTAACACTGAAGCTTTCTTT. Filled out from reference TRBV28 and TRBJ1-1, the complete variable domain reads DVKVTQSSRYLVKRTGEKVFLECVQDMDHENMFWYRQDPGLGLRLIYFSYDVKMKEKGDIPEGYSVSREKKERFSLILESASTNQTSMYLCASSWRGGNTEAFFGQGTRLTVV.

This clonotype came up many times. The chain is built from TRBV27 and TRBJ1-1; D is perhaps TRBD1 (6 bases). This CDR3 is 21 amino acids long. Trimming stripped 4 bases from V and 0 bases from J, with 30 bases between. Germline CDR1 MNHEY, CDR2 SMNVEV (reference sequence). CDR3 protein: CASSSRDGGTSSPFMNTEAFF. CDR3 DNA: TGTGCCAGCAGTTCTAGAGATGGAGGGACATCCTCGCCGTTCATGAACACTGAAGCTTTCTTT.